The following is a T cell receptor beta chain sequence with its context. Its antigen is currently unknown. Other DNA sequences of this sample code for an identical CDR3. The CDR3 loop spans 16 amino acids. V dropped 0 bases and J dropped 7; count of bases not matched to a gene: 7. Germline-derived CDR1 and CDR2 are MNHEY and SVGAGI. This sample is drawn from a study of T cell responses to AZD1222 COVID-19 vaccine. Sequencing was performed with immunoSEQ multiplex PCR; in TCRdb, only in-frame clones are kept and a portion is missing. The table shows 100,000 to 130,000 clones, with roughly 90% occurring only once. Whole-study results and caveats: Researchers report vaccine-associated CD4 TCRs spanning spike, with dominance at 160-218 and 743-854. Donors, mostly white British, included more females; clonal diversity was possibly underestimated.

The source material was peripheral blood, sampled 28 days after the second AZD1222 dose. The receptor's source is an adult who received the AZD1222 COVID-19 vaccine. V and J are TRBV6-5 and TRBJ1-2, with TRBD1 identical over 11 bases. DNA of the CDR3: TGTGCCAGCAGTTACTCTCGGACAGGGGGCGCGACTGGCTACACCTTC. Its protein product is CASSYSRTGGATGYTF.